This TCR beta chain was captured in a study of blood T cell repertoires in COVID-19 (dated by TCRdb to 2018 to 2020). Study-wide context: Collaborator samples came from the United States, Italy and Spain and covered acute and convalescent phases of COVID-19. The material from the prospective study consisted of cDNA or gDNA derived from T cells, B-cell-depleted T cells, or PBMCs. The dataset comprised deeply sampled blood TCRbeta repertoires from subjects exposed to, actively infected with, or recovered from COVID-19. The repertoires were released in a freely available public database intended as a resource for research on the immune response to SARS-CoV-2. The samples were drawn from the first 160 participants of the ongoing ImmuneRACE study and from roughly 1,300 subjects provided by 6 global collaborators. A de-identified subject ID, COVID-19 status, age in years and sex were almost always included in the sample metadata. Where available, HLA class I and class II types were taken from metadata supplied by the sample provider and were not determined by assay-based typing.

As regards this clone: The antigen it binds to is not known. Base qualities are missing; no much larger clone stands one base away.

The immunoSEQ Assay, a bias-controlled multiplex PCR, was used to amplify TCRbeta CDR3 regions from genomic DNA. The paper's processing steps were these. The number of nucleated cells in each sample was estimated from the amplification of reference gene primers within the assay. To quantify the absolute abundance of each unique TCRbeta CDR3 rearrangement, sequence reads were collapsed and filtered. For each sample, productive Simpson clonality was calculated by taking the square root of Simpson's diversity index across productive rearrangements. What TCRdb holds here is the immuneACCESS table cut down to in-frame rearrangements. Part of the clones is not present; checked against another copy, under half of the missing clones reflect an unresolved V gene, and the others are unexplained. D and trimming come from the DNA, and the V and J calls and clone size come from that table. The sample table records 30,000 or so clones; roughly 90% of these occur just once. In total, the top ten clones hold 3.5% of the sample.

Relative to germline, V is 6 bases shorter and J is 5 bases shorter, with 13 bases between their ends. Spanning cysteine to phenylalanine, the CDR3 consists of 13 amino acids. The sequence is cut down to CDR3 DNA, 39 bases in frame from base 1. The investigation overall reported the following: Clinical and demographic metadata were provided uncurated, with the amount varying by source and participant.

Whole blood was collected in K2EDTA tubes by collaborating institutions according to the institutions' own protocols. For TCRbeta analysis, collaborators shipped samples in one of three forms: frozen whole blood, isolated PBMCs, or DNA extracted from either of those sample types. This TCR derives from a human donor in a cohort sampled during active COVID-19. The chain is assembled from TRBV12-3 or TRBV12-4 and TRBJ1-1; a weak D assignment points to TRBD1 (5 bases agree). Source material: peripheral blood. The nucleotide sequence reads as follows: TGTGCCAGCAGATTTATGGGGGGGACTGAAGCTTTCTTT. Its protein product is CASRFMGGTEAFF.